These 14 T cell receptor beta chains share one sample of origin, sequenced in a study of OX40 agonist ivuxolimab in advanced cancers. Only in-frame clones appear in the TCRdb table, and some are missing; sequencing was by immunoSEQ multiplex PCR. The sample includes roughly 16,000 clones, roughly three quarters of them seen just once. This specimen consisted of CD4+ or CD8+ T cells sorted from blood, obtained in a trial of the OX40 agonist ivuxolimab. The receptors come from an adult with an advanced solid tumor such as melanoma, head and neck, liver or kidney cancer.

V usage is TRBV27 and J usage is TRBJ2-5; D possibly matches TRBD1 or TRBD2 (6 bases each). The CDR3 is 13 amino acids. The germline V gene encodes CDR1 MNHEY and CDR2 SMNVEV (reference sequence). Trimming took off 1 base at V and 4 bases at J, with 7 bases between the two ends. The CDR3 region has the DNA TGTGCCAGCAGTTTATGGGGGGCAGAGACCCAGTACTTC. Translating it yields CASSLWGAETQYF.

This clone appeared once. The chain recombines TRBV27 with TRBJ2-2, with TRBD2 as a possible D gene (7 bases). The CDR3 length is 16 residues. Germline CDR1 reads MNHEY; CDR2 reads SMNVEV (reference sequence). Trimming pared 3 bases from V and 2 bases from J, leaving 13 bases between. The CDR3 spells CASSFGRGRNTGELFF. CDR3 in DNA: TGTGCCAGCAGTTTCGGGCGGGGGCGTAACACCGGGGAGCTGTTTTTT.

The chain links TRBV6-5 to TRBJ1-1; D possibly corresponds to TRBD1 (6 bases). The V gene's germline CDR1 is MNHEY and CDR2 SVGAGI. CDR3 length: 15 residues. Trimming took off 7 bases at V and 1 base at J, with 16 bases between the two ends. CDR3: CASKLTGTWNTEAFF. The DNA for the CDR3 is TGTGCCAGCAAGTTAACAGGGACGTGGAACACTGAAGCTTTCTTT.

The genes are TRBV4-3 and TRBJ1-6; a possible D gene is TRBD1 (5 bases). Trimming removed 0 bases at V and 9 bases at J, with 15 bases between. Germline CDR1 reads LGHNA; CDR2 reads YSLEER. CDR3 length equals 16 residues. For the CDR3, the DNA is TGCGCCAGCAGCCAAGAGATGTGGGGGGTAGGTTCACCCCTCCACTTT. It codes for CASSQEMWGVGSPLHF.

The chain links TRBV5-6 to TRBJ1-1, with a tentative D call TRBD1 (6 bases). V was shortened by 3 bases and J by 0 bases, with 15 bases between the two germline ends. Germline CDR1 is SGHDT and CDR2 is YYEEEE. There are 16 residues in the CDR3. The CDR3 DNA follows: TGTGCCAGCAGCTCTCCGGGGGGCTCTCTGAACACTGAAGCTTTCTTT. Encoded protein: CASSSPGGSLNTEAFF.

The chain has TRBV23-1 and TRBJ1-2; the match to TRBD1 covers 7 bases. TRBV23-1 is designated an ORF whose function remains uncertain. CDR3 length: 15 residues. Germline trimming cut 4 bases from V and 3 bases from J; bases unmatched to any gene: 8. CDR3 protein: CASSPFTGEDYGYTF. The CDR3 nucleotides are TGCGCCAGCAGTCCCTTCACAGGGGAAGACTATGGCTACACCTTC.

The CDR3 region has the DNA TGTGCCAGCAGCTTAGTTGGGGGGGAAACGAACACAGATACGCAGTATTTT. Its translation: CASSLVGGETNTDTQYF. V gene TRBV7-9 combines with J gene TRBJ2-3; TRBD2 aligns across 7 bases. CDR1 and CDR2 from the germline V gene are SEHNR and FQNEAQ (reference sequence). The trim removed 1 base at V and 2 bases at J, leaving 9 bases unmatched. The length of the CDR3 is 17 residues.

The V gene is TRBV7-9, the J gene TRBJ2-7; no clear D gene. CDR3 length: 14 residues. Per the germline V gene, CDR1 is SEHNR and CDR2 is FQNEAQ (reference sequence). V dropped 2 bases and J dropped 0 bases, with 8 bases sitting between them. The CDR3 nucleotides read TGTGCCAGCAGCTTAAATTGGGTCTCCTACGAGCAGTACTTC. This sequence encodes CASSLNWVSYEQYF.

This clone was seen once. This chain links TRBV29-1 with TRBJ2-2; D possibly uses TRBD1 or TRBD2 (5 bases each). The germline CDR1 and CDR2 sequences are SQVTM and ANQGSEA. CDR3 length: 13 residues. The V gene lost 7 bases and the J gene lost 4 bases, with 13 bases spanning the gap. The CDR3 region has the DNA TGCAGCGCCTGGGACGGATTCACCGGGGAGCTGTTTTTT. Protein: CSAWDGFTGELFF.

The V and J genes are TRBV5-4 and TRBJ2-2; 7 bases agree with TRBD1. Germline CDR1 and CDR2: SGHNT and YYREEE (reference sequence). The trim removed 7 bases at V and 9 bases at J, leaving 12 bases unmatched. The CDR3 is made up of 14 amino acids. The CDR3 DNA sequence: TGTGCCAGCGGTGAAGGGGGCTTCCTTAGGGAGCTGTTTTTT. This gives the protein CASGEGGFLRELFF.

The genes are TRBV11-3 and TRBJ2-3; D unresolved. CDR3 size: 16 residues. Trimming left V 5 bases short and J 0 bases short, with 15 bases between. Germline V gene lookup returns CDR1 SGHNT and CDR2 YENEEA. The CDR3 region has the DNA TGTGCCAGCAGCGATCAGAACAGCGTTAGCACAGATACGCAGTATTTT. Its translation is CASSDQNSVSTDTQYF. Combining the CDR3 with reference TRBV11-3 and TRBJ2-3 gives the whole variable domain EAGVVQSPRYKIIEKKQPVAFWCNPISGHNTLYWYLQNLGQGPELLIRYENEEAVDDSQLPKDRFSAERLKGVDSTLKIQPAELGDSAVYLCASSDQNSVSTDTQYFGPGTRLTVL.

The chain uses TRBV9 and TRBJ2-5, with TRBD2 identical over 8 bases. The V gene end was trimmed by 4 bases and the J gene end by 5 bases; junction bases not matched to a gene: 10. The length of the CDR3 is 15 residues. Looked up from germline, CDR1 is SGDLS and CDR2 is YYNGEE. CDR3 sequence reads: CASSPRGGLMETQYF. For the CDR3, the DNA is TGTGCCAGCAGCCCCCGGGGGGGTCTCATGGAGACCCAGTACTTC. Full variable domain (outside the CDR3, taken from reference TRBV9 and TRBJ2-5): DSGVTQTPKHLITATGQRVTLRCSPRSGDLSVYWYQQSLDQGLQFLIQYYNGEERAKGNILERFSAQQFPDLHSELNLSSLELGDSALYFCASSPRGGLMETQYFGPGTRLLVL.

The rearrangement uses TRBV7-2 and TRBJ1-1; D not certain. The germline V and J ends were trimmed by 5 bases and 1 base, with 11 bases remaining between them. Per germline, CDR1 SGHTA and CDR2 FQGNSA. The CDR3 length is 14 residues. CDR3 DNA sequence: TGTGCCAGCAGCCCGCCCCGGGGGAACACTGAAGCTTTCTTT. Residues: CASSPPRGNTEAFF. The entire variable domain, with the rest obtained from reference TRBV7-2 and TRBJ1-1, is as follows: GAGVSQSPSNKVTEKGKDVELRCDPISGHTALYWYRQSLGQGLEFLIYFQGNSAPDKSGLPSDRFSAERTGGSVSTLTIQRTQQEDSAVYLCASSPPRGNTEAFFGQGTRLTVV.

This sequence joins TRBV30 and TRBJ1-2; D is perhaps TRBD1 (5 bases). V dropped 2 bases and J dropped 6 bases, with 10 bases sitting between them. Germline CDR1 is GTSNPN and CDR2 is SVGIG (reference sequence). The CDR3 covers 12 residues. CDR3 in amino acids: CAWSWGNDGYTF. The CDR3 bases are TGTGCCTGGAGTTGGGGGAACGATGGCTACACCTTC.